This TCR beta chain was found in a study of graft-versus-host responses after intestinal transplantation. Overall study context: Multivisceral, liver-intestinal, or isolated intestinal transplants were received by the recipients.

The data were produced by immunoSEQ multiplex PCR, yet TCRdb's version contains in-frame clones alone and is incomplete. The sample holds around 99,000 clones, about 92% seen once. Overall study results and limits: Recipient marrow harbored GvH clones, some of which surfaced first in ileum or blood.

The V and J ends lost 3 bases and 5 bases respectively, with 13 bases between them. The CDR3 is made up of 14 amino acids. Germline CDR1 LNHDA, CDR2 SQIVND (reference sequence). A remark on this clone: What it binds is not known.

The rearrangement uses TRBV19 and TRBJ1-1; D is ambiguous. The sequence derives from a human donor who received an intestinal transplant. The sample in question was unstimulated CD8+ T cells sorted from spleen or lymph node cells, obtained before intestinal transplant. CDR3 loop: CASSIAGGSTEAFF. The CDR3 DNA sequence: TGTGCCAGTAGTATCGCCGGCGGGAGTACTGAAGCTTTCTTT.